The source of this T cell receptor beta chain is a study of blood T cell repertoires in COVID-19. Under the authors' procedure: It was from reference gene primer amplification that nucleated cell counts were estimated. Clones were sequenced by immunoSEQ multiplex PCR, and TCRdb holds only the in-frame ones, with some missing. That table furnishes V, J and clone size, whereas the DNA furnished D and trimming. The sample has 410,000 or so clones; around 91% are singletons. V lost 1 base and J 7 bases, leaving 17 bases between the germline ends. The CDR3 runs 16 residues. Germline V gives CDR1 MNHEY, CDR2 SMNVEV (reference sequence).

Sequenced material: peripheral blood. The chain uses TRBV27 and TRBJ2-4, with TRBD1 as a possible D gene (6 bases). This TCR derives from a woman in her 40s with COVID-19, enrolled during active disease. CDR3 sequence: CASSLLGRGIGNIQYF. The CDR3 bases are TGTGCCAGCAGTTTATTGGGCAGGGGTATCGGTAACATTCAGTACTTC.